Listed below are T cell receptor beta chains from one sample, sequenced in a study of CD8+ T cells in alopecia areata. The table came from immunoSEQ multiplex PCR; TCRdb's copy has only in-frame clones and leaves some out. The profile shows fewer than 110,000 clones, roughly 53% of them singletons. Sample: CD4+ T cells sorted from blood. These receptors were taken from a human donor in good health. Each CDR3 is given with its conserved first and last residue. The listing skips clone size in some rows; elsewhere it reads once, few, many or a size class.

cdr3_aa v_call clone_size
CAADSPSSGANVLTF TRBV2 few
CASSWGLHKDTIYF TRBV11-2 -
CASSGGAKNIQYF TRBV6-4 few
CASSSGQGYHEQYF TRBV7-2 -
CATSREGSFGYGYTF TRBV15 -
CASSPWTGGTYGYTF TRBV28 -
CASREQTASYEQYF TRBV18 -
CASSPILAGATDTQYF TRBV7-9 -
CASSSVTGGLAAFF TRBV7-6 -
CASSFGTRGNEQFF TRBV5-4 -
CASSAGTSKETQYF TRBV7-6 -
CAWMAGSLKAFF TRBV30 -
CASSLGGARGGSPLHF TRBV27 -
CASSERGQGEAFF TRBV25-1 -
CASSLSGVPSTDTQYF TRBV28 -
CASSSGGGPRGDTQYF TRBV7-2 -
CASSSFRPQHF TRBV5-6 -
CAWAEGLSGNTIYF TRBV30 -
CASSHPRELYSNQPQHF TRBV5-1 few
CASSLVRGSNTEAFF TRBV7-2 few
CASSHDPAIQYF TRBV14 many
CSVEGSSYNEQFF TRBV29-1 -
CASSQVPGPRADTQYF TRBV4-3 -
CASSYGGGRNSPLHF TRBV6-5 -
CASSPPRLAGVNNEQFF TRBV5-1 -
CASSASPAGRLFF TRBV2 -
CAWYTQGSGEQYF TRBV30 -
CASSFSGLQETQYF TRBV11-2 -
CASSSSAEPFHGYTF TRBV28 -
CASSQGAGGVLLGNTGELFF TRBV4-3 few
CASSTGLGGTQYF TRBV9 -
CASRPRGLTDTQYF TRBV6-5 -
CASSHSGTSGGISTDTQYF TRBV4-2 -
CASSVDPTWDEQYF TRBV2 -
CSASITYGYTF TRBV20-1 once
CSVGDSMNTEAFF TRBV29-1 few
CASSYPDPVAQHF TRBV6-6 -
CASRIGLYNEQFF TRBV2 -
CASSFQGGNTEAFF TRBV11-2 once
CAWAPGSLAATNEKLFF TRBV30 -
CASSLRVASGGASLKTQYF TRBV7-2 -
CASSVAYGDNGYTF TRBV9 -
CASSILYNPGVHGYTF TRBV11-2 -
CASSPQGNQPQHF TRBV6-5 few
CASSLVGNQPQHF TRBV7-8 -
CASSSSGGRETQYF TRBV19 -
CASSKTRQETQYF TRBV7-8 -
CAWSQDSNNQPQHF TRBV30 many